This passage covers 21 T cell receptor beta chains from one sample sequenced in a study of shared clonotypes between healthy human individuals. The method was immunoSEQ multiplex PCR; TCRdb's version includes in-frame clones alone and lacks a portion of them. Among around 2.1 million clones listed, roughly 91% were seen once. CD45RO-negative, CCR7-selected cells formed the naive CD8 fraction, which excluded terminally differentiated effector memory CD45RA+ cells. Sequenced sample: naive CD8+ T cells from PBMCs. The receptors were sampled from a man aged 18 to 29 in good health. Some clones in this sample may be carry-over from other donors' samples.

The V and J genes are TRBV4-1 and TRBJ2-1, with D maybe TRBD1 (5 bases). V was trimmed by 0 bases and J by 8 bases, leaving 8 bases between them. Germline values: CDR1 MGHRA, CDR2 YSYEKL. CDR3 length: 13 residues. The CDR3 protein is CASSQDPGYEQFF. DNA of the CDR3: TGCGCCAGCAGCCAAGATCCAGGGTATGAGCAGTTCTTC.

Comments on this clone: Other DNA sequences of this sample code for an identical CDR3. The rearrangement joins TRBV27 to TRBJ1-5, with D uncertain. Germline V gene data show CDR1 as MNHEY and CDR2 as SMNVEV (reference sequence). V gave up 1 base and J gave up 1 base, with 5 bases separating them. The CDR3 runs to 14 residues. CDR3 loop: CASSLFGSNQPQHF. The DNA of the CDR3 is TGTGCCAGCAGTTTATTTGGCAGCAATCAGCCCCAGCATTTT.

The V and J genes are TRBV5-4 and TRBJ2-1; 8 nucleotides line up with TRBD1. There are 16 residues in the CDR3. CDR1 and CDR2 from the germline V gene are SGHNT and YYREEE (reference sequence). The V gene end was trimmed by 1 base and the J gene end by 1 base; junction bases not matched to a gene: 4. The CDR3 here is CASSLRTGRSYNEQFF. The CDR3 coding sequence is TGTGCCAGCAGCTTGAGGACAGGGAGATCCTACAATGAGCAGTTCTTC.

CDR3 sequence reads: CASSLERYNEQFF. The CDR3 DNA reads TGTGCCAGCAGCTTAGAGCGATACAATGAGCAGTTCTTC. This chain connects TRBV13 to TRBJ2-1, with D hard to call. This CDR3 has 13 amino acids. V gave up 1 base and J gave up 4 bases, with 5 bases separating them. The germline gives CDR1 PRHDT, CDR2 FYEKMQ (reference sequence).

V and J are TRBV19 and TRBJ2-2; D is undetermined. Germline V gene lookup returns CDR1 LNHDA and CDR2 SQIVND (reference sequence). The V end was cut by 5 bases, the J end by 0 bases, with 13 bases between. The CDR3 has 16 amino acids. CDR3 nucleotide sequence: TGTGCCAGTAGTCCCCGGGCAGGCGCGAACACCGGGGAGCTGTTTTTT. This translates into CASSPRAGANTGELFF.

This chain connects TRBV6-4 to TRBJ2-3, with TRBD2 matching over 8 bases. From germline, CDR1 is MRHNA and CDR2 SNTAGT. This CDR3 has 16 amino acids. V lost 4 bases to trimming and J lost 5 bases; unmatched junction nucleotides: 11. The CDR3 reads CASSVAQRESEDTQYF. Written as DNA, the CDR3 is TGTGCCAGCAGTGTAGCCCAGCGGGAGTCCGAAGATACGCAGTATTTT.

This clone has just one count. Other DNA sequences within the sample encode an identical CDR3. The V call is TRBV6-5, the J call TRBJ2-7; tentative D call: TRBD2 (6 bases). CDR3 length: 13 amino acids. Germline CDR1 is MNHEY and CDR2 is SVGAGI. The germline V and J ends were trimmed by 0 bases and 4 bases, with 7 bases remaining between them. The CDR3 reads CASSYSEGYEQYF. The CDR3 DNA reads as TGTGCCAGCAGTTACTCGGAGGGTTACGAGCAGTACTTC.

The rearrangement joins TRBV19 to TRBJ2-1; D may be TRBD1 (6 bases). The V end was cut by 3 bases, the J end by 7 bases, with 25 bases between. This CDR3 is built from 18 residues. The V gene's germline CDR1 is LNHDA and CDR2 SQIVND (reference sequence). CDR3 sequence reads: CASSIIGVGAEGGNEQFF. The CDR3 coding sequence is TGTGCCAGTAGTATTATCGGCGTGGGGGCCGAAGGAGGAAATGAGCAGTTCTTC. The full variable domain, its missing parts supplied by reference TRBV19 and TRBJ2-1, is DGGITQSPKYLFRKEGQNVTLSCEQNLNHDAMYWYRQDPGQGLRLIYYSQIVNDFQKGDIAEGYSVSREKKESFPLTVTSAQKNPTAFYLCASSIIGVGAEGGNEQFFGPGTRLTVL.

V gene TRBV6-5 combines with J gene TRBJ2-2; D could derive from TRBD1 or TRBD2 (5 bases each). Trimming removed 7 bases from V and 0 bases from J, with 12 bases in between. The CDR3 runs 15 residues. Germline lookup yields CDR1 MNHEY and CDR2 SVGAGI. The CDR3 loop reads CASMVGRTNTGELFF. The CDR3, as DNA: TGTGCCAGCATGGTGGGACGGACGAACACCGGGGAGCTGTTTTTT.

The chain joins TRBV14 to TRBJ1-2, with a possible D match to TRBD1 (5 bases). CDR3 length equals 18 residues. V shed 4 bases and J shed 1 base, with 22 bases lying between them. The V gene's germline CDR1 is SGHDN and CDR2 FVKESK. DNA of the CDR3: TGTGCCAGCAGCCCGCAGAACAGGACGGGGACTCTTAACTATGGCTACACCTTC. This codes for CASSPQNRTGTLNYGYTF.

This chain uses TRBV29-1 with TRBJ1-2; D unclear. Trimming stripped 6 bases from V and 8 bases from J, with 10 bases between. The CDR3 is 10 residues long. The germline gives CDR1 SQVTM, CDR2 ANQGSEA. The DNA for the CDR3 is TGCAGCGTAAACACAGAGGGCTACACCTTC. Translated, it gives CSVNTEGYTF.

The chain employs TRBV7-8 and TRBJ1-2; 9 bases fit TRBD1. From germline, CDR1 is SGHVS and CDR2 FQNEAQ. This CDR3 contains 14 residues. V lost 6 bases, J lost 7 bases, and 9 bases stayed unmatched. CDR3 sequence reads: CASRTGTGHFGYTF. CDR3 coding DNA: TGTGCCAGCAGGACCGGGACAGGGCATTTTGGCTACACCTTC.

This rearrangement joins TRBV11-2 to TRBJ2-4; 11 nucleotides match TRBD2. CDR3 length: 16 amino acids. The V segment lost 5 bases and the J segment 1 base; nucleotides outside the gene matches: 4. Germline V gene sequence: CDR1 SGHAT, CDR2 FQNNGV. The CDR3 sequence: CASSLVAGGAKNIQYF. Written as DNA, the CDR3 is TGTGCCAGCAGCCTAGTAGCGGGAGGGGCCAAAAACATTCAGTACTTC.

The genes are TRBV28 and TRBJ1-1; 7 bases are shared with TRBD1. The V segment lost 3 bases and the J segment 7 bases; nucleotides outside the gene matches: 8. The CDR3 runs to 14 residues. The germline V gene has CDR1 MDHEN and CDR2 SYDVKM. The CDR3 here is CASSLYRGPIEAFF. The CDR3 region has the DNA TGTGCCAGCAGTTTGTACAGGGGCCCTATTGAAGCTTTCTTT.

This clone occurred once. The chain has TRBV5-5 and TRBJ2-7; TRBD2 aligns across 8 bases. The CDR3 consists of 16 residues. With 0 bases clipped from V and 3 bases from J, the junction kept 8 bases outside the gene matches. Germline-derived CDR1 and CDR2 are SGHKS and YYEKEE (reference sequence). The CDR3 DNA reads TGTGCCAGCAGCTTGGGCCCAGGGACTAGTCTCTACGAGCAGTACTTC. Translation gives CASSLGPGTSLYEQYF.

CDR3 sequence reads: CASSPSGMYNEQFF. The DNA for the CDR3 is TGTGCCAGCAGCCCGAGCGGGATGTACAATGAGCAGTTCTTC. The chain has TRBV9 and TRBJ2-1; 7 bases fit TRBD2. The CDR3 spans 14 residues. Germline V gene sequence: CDR1 SGDLS, CDR2 YYNGEE. V gave up 4 bases and J gave up 4 bases; unmatched junction bases: 5.

Turning to this clone: Additional DNA sequences in this sample encode the identical CDR3. The chain carries TRBV28 and TRBJ1-2; no firm D call. The CDR3 covers 11 residues. Germline V CDR1 and CDR2: MDHEN, SYDVKM. Between the trimmed V and J ends, which lost 3 bases and 4 bases, there was a span of 3 bases. The CDR3 DNA reads as TGTGCCAGCAGTTTCGGCTATGGCTACACCTTC. This gives the protein CASSFGYGYTF.

The rearrangement uses TRBV2 and TRBJ2-7; the match to TRBD2 covers 12 bases. Germline V gives CDR1 SNHLY, CDR2 FYNNEI. V was clipped by 4 bases and J by 3 bases; unmatched bases: 10. The CDR3 has 17 residues. The CDR3 DNA reads TGTGCCAGCAGTGCCAGGACTAGCGGGATAAGGAACTACGAGCAGTACTTC. Protein product: CASSARTSGIRNYEQYF.

This chain connects TRBV15 to TRBJ2-3, with a tentative D call TRBD2 (5 bases). This CDR3 is built from 16 residues. The germline gives CDR1 LNHNV, CDR2 YYDKDF (reference sequence). Trimming took off 1 base at V and 2 bases at J, with 13 bases between the two ends. The CDR3: CATSRGGGGLTDTQYF. The DNA for the CDR3 is TGTGCCACCAGCAGAGGAGGAGGTGGACTCACAGATACGCAGTATTTT.

The chain couples TRBV14 to TRBJ2-6; D uncertain. The CDR3 is 13 residues long. V lost 5 bases to trimming and J lost 6 bases, with 8 bases between them. CDR1 and CDR2 (germline): SGHDN, FVKESK. CDR3 loop: CASSDLVANVLTF. The CDR3, as DNA: TGTGCCAGCAGCGATCTTGTGGCCAACGTCCTGACTTTC.

This clone has a single count. The same CDR3 also results from other DNA sequences found in this sample. J is TRBJ2-7 and V is TRBV28; 7 nucleotides agree with TRBD2. The germline gives CDR1 MDHEN, CDR2 SYDVKM. V shed 5 bases, J shed 7 bases, and the junction held 5 bases outside the gene matches. CDR3 length: 12 residues. CDR3 bases: TGTGCCAGCAGTCCTGGGGGGGTTGAGCAGTACTTC. Its protein is CASSPGGVEQYF. The entire variable domain, with the rest obtained from reference TRBV28 and TRBJ2-7, is as follows: DVKVTQSSRYLVKRTGEKVFLECVQDMDHENMFWYRQDPGLGLRLIYFSYDVKMKEKGDIPEGYSVSREKKERFSLILESASTNQTSMYLCASSPGGVEQYFGPGTRLTVT.